The entry that follows covers one T cell receptor (beta chain) sequence. The sample is drawn from a study of blood T cell repertoires in COVID-19. The overall study: Sources were T cells, B-cell-depleted T cells, or PBMCs; the material itself was cDNA or gDNA.

Per the authors' pipeline: How many nucleated cells were present was estimated from reference gene primer amplification. Generated by immunoSEQ multiplex PCR, the TCRdb table keeps only in-frame clones and is missing some. That table supplies the V and J calls and clone size; D and trimming were determined from the DNA. The sample holds a few hundred thousand clones, more than 75% seen once. The CDR3 has 14 amino acids. Germline CDR1 and CDR2: MNHEY and SVGAGI. V lost 6 bases and J lost 1; bases outside the gene matches: 2. The sequencing sample was made of peripheral blood. The origin of this receptor is a man in his forties with acute or convalescent COVID-19. This sequence joins TRBV6-5 and TRBJ2-3, with 9 bases matching TRBD1. This chain's CDR3 is CASRRTGGTDTQYF. DNA for the CDR3: TGTGCCAGCAGACGGACAGGGGGCACAGATACGCAGTATTTT.